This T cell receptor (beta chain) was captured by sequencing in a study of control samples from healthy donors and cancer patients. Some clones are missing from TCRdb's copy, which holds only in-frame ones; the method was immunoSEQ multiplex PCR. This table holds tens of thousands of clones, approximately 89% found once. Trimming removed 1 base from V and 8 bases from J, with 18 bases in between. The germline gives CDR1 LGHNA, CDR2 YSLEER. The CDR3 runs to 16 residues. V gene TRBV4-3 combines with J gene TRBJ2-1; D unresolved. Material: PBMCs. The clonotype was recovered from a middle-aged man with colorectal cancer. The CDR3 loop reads CASSQAPAAEVDEQFF. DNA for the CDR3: TGCGCCAGCAGCCAAGCGCCAGCTGCAGAAGTGGATGAGCAGTTCTTC.